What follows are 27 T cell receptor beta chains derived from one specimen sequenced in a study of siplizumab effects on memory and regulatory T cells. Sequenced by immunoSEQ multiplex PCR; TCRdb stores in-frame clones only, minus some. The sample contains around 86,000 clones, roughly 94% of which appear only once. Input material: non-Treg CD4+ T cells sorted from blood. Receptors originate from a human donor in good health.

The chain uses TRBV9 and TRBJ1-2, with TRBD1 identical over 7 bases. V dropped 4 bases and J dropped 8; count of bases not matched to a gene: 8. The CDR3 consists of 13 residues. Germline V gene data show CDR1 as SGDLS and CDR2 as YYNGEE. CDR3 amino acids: CASSTTGLGGYTF. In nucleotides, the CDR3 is TGTGCCAGCAGCACGACAGGGTTAGGCGGCTACACCTTC. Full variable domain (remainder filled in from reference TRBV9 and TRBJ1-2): DSGVTQTPKHLITATGQRVTLRCSPRSGDLSVYWYQQSLDQGLQFLIQYYNGEERAKGNILERFSAQQFPDLHSELNLSSLELGDSALYFCASSTTGLGGYTFGSGTRLTVV.

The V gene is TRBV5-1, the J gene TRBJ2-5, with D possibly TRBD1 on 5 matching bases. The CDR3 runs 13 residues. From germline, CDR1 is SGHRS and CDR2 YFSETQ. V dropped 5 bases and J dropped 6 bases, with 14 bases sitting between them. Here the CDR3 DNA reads TGCGCCAGCAGGGTATGGGGCGTAAAGACCCAGTACTTC. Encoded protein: CASRVWGVKTQYF.

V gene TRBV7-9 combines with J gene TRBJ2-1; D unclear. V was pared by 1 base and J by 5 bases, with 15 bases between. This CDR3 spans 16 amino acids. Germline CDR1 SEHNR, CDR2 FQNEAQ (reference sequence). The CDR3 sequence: CASSLGSNLRNNEQFF. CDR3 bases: TGTGCCAGCAGCTTAGGGTCAAACCTGCGGAACAATGAGCAGTTCTTC.

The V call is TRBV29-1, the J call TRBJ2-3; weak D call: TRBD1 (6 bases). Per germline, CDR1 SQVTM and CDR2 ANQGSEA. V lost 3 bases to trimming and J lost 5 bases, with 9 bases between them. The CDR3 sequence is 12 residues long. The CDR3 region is CSVDQQGDTQYF. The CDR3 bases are TGCAGCGTTGACCAACAGGGAGATACGCAGTATTTT.

The CDR3 bases are TGTGCCAGCACCAGAGAGCAGGGGGCGGGTGAGCAGTTCTTC. As protein: CASTREQGAGEQFF. This sequence joins TRBV2 and TRBJ2-1; 8 bases fit TRBD1. This CDR3 contains 14 residues. Germline trimming cut 7 bases from V and 9 bases from J; bases unmatched to any gene: 11. The V gene's germline CDR1 is SNHLY and CDR2 FYNNEI.

The CDR3 sequence: CASSLVEGMGGNIQYF. The CDR3 DNA sequence: TGTGCCAGCAGCTTGGTGGAGGGGATGGGTGGAAACATTCAGTACTTC. The chain links TRBV5-6 to TRBJ2-4; D is possibly TRBD2 (6 bases). Between the trimmed V and J ends, which lost 0 bases and 6 bases, there was a span of 16 bases. Germline V lookup: CDR1 SGHDT, CDR2 YYEEEE. The CDR3 has 16 amino acids.

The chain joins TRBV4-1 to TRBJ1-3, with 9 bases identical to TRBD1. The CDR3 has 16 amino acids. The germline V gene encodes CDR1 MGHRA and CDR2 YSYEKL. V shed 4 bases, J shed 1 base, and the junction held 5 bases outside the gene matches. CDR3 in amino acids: CASSRTQGASGNTIYF. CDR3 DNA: TGCGCCAGCAGCCGTACACAGGGGGCGTCTGGAAACACCATATATTTT.

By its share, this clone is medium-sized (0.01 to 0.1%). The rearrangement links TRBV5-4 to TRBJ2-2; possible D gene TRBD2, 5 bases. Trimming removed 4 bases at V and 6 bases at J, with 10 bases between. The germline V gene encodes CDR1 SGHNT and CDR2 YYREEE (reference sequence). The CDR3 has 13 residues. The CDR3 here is CASSEGVAGELFF. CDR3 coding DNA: TGTGCCAGCAGCGAGGGTGTAGCCGGGGAGCTGTTTTTT.

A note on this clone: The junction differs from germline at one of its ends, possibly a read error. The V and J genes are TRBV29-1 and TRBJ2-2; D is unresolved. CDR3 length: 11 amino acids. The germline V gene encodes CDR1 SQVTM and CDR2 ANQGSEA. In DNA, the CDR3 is TGCGGCGTTGAAGCCCCCGGGGAGCTGTTTTTT. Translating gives CGVEAPGELFF.

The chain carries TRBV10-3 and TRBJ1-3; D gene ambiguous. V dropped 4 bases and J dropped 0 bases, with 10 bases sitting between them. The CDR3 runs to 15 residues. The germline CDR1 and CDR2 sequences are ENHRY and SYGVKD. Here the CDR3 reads CAISATRGSGNTIYF. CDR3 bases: TGTGCCATCAGTGCAACACGCGGCTCTGGAAACACCATATATTTT.

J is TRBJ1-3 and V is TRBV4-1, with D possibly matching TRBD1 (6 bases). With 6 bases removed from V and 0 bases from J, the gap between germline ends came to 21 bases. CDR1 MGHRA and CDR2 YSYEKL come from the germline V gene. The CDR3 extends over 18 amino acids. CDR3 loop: CASSKGVWGVLSGNTIYF. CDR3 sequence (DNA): TGCGCCAGCAGTAAGGGGGTTTGGGGGGTTCTCTCTGGAAACACCATATATTTT.

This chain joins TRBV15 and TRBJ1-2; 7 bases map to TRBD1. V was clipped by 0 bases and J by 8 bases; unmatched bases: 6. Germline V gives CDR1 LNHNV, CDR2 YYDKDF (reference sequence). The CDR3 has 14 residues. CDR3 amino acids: CATSREQGLEGYTF. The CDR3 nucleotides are TGTGCCACCAGCAGAGAACAGGGGCTAGAGGGCTACACCTTC.

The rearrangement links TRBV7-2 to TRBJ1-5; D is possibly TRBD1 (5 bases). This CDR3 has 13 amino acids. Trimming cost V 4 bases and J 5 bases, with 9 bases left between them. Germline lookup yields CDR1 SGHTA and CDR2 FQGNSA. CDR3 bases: TGTGCCAGCAGCTCTCAACAGGATCAGCCCCAGCATTTT. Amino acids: CASSSQQDQPQHF.

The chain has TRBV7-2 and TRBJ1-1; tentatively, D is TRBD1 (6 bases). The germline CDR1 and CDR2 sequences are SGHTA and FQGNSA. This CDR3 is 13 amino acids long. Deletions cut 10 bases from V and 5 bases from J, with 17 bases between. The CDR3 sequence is CATVRGPGTEAFF. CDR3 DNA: TGTGCCACCGTGCGGGGGCCAGGTACTGAAGCTTTCTTT.

The CDR3, as DNA: TGTGCCAGCAGTTTATGGTCTGGGGAGCAGTACTTC. Translation gives CASSLWSGEQYF. This chain joins TRBV27 and TRBJ2-7; D is ambiguous. The length of the CDR3 is 12 residues. The V gene's germline CDR1 is MNHEY and CDR2 SMNVEV (reference sequence). V was pared by 1 base and J by 7 bases, with 8 bases between.

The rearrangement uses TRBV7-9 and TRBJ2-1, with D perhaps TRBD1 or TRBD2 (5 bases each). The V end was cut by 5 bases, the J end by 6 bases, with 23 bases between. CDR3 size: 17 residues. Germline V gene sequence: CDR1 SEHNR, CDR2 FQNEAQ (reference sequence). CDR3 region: CASSQHPRGATPNEQFF. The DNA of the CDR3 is TGTGCCAGCAGCCAACACCCCCGGGGCGCAACACCCAATGAGCAGTTCTTC.

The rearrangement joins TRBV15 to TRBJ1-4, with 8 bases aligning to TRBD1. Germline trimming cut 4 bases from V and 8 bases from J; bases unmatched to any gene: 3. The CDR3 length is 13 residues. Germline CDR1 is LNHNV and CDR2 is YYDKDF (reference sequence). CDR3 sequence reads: CATSISGGEKLFF. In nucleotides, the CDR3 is TGTGCCACCAGCATATCAGGGGGCGAAAAACTGTTTTTT.

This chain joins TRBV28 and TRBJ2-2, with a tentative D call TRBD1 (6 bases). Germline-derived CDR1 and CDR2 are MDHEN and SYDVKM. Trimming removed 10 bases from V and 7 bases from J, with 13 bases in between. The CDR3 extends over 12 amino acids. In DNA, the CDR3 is TGTGCCACCGCGGCAGGGGTCGGGGAGCTGTTTTTT. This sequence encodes CATAAGVGELFF.

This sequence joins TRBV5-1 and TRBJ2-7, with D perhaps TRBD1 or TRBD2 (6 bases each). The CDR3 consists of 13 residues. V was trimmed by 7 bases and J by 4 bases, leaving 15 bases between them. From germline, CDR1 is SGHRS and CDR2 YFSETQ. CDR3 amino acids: CASSGGLMYEQYF. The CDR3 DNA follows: TGCGCCAGCTCTGGGGGGCTAATGTACGAGCAGTACTTC.

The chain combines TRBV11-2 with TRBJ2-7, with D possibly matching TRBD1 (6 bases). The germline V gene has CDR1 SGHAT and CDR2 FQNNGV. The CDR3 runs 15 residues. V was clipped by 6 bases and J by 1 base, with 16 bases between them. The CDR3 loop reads CASRRTNDRSYEQYF. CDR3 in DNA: TGTGCCAGCAGAAGGACAAACGACAGGTCCTACGAGCAGTACTTC.

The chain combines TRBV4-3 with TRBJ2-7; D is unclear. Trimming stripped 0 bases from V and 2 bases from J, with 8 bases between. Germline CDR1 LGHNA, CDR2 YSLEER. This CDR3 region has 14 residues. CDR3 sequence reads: CASSQELSAYEQYF. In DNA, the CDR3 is TGCGCCAGCAGCCAAGAACTATCGGCCTACGAGCAGTACTTC.

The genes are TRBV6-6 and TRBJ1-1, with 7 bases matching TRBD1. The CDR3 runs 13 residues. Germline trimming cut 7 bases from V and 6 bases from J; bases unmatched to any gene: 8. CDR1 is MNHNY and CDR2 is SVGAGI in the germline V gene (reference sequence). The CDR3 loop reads CASNHGGTAEAFF. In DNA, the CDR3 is TGTGCCAGCAATCACGGCGGGACAGCTGAAGCTTTCTTT.

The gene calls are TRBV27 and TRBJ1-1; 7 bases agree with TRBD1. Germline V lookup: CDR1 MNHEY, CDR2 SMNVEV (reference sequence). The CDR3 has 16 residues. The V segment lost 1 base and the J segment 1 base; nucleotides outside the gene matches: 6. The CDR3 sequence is CASSLLNRGPNTEAFF. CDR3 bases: TGTGCCAGCAGTTTATTGAACAGGGGACCGAACACTGAAGCTTTCTTT.

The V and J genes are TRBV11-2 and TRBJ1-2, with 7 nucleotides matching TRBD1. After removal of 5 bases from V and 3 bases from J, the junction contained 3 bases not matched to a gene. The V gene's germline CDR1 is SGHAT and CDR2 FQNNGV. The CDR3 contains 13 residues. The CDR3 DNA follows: TGTGCCAGCAGCCCCGGGACAGACTATGGCTACACCTTC. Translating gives CASSPGTDYGYTF. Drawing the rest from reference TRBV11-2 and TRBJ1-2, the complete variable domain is EAGVAQSPRYKIIEKRQSVAFWCNPISGHATLYWYQQILGQGPKLLIQFQNNGVVDDSQLPKDRFSAERLKGVDSTLKIQPAKLEDSAVYLCASSPGTDYGYTFGSGTRLTVV.

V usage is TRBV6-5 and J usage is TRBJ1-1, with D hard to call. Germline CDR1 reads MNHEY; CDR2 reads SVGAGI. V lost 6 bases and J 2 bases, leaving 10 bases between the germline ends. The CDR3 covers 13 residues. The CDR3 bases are TGTGCCAGCAGCGATACAGAAAACACTGAAGCTTTCTTT. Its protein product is CASSDTENTEAFF.

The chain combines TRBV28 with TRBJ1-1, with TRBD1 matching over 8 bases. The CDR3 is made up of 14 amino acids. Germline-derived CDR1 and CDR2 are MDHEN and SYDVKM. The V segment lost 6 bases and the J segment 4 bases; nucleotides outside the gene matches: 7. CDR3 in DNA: TGTGCCAGCAGGTCAGGGGGCTCGGTCACTGAAGCTTTCTTT. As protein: CASRSGGSVTEAFF.

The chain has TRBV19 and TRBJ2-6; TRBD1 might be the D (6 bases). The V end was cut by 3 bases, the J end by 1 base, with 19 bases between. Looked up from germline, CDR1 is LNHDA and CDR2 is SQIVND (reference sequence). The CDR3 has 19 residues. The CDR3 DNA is TGTGCCAGTAGTATTCTCCCCCCCCTTACAGGGTCTGGGGCCAACGTCCTGACTTTC. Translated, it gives CASSILPPLTGSGANVLTF.